Listed here are 8 T cell receptor beta chains from one sample, sequenced in a study of control samples from healthy donors and cancer patients. TCRdb's table, derived via immunoSEQ multiplex PCR, lists solely in-frame clones and lacks some. Of some 160,000 clones listed, around 95% are singletons. Sequencing input: blood. The receptors shown here come from a woman aged 40 to 50 in good health.

V usage is TRBV19 and J usage is TRBJ2-2; D remains unclear. The V gene lost 1 base and the J gene lost 0 bases, with 12 bases spanning the gap. The CDR3 has 17 residues. From germline, CDR1 is LNHDA and CDR2 SQIVND (reference sequence). CDR3 in DNA: TGTGCCAGTAGTATAGTGGGAAGGACGCCGAACACCGGGGAGCTGTTTTTT. Residues: CASSIVGRTPNTGELFF.

The chain joins TRBV4-1 to TRBJ2-7; D perhaps matches TRBD2 (6 bases). The germline V gene has CDR1 MGHRA and CDR2 YSYEKL. V was trimmed by 0 bases and J by 1 base, leaving 10 bases between them. The CDR3 loop spans 15 amino acids. CDR3 in DNA: TGCGCCAGCAGCCAAGAGGGTCGGGGGTCCTACGAGCAGTACTTC. Translated: CASSQEGRGSYEQYF.

The rearrangement uses TRBV27 and TRBJ1-6; the D is unclear. The CDR3 totals 13 residues. Germline V CDR1 and CDR2: MNHEY, SMNVEV (reference sequence). V was trimmed by 3 bases and J by 7 bases, leaving 7 bases between them. CDR3 sequence: CASSLNPNSPLHF. In DNA, the CDR3 is TGTGCCAGCAGTTTGAATCCGAATTCACCCCTCCACTTT.

V and J are TRBV24-1 and TRBJ1-2; D perhaps matches TRBD1 (5 bases). CDR3 size: 15 residues. The germline V gene has CDR1 KGHDR and CDR2 SFDVKD. Trimming left V 5 bases short and J 4 bases short, with 16 bases between. The CDR3 loop reads CATSGWDGASYGYTF. DNA for the CDR3: TGTGCCACCAGTGGCTGGGACGGAGCAAGCTATGGCTACACCTTC.

V gene TRBV5-1 combines with J gene TRBJ1-4; no clear D gene. Germline-derived CDR1 and CDR2 are SGHRS and YFSETQ. CDR3 length equals 13 residues. Trimming cost V 1 base and J 6 bases, with 7 bases left between them. CDR3 sequence: CASSLNVDEKLFF. DNA for the CDR3: TGCGCCAGCAGCTTGAACGTAGATGAAAAACTGTTTTTT.

The chain recombines TRBV3-1 (or the pseudogene TRBV3-2) with TRBJ2-1; TRBD2 matches 8 bases. Germline V gene sequence: CDR1 LGHDT, CDR2 YNNKEL (reference sequence). With 4 bases clipped from V and 7 bases from J, the junction kept 0 bases outside the gene matches. This CDR3 is 12 amino acids long. The CDR3 sequence is CASSLAGNEQFF. The CDR3 coding sequence is TGTGCCAGCAGCCTAGCGGGAAATGAGCAGTTCTTC.

The rearrangement joins TRBV5-4 to TRBJ2-7, with D maybe TRBD2 (6 bases). Germline CDR1 SGHNT, CDR2 YYREEE (reference sequence). The length of the CDR3 is 14 residues. The V end was cut by 2 bases, the J end by 6 bases, with 15 bases between. CDR3 in amino acids: CASSFMGAGGEQYF. The CDR3 DNA reads as TGTGCCAGCAGCTTTATGGGCGCCGGGGGCGAGCAGTACTTC.

This chain connects TRBV7-6 to TRBJ1-1, with TRBD1 as a possible D gene (6 bases). CDR3 length: 15 amino acids. CDR1 SGHVS and CDR2 FNYEAQ come from the germline V gene. Between the trimmed V and J ends, which lost 5 bases and 3 bases, there was a span of 16 bases. CDR3 residues: CASSQLNRADTEAFF. CDR3 nucleotide sequence: TGTGCCAGCAGCCAACTTAACAGGGCGGACACTGAAGCTTTCTTT.